These 29 T cell receptor beta chains share one sample of origin, sequenced in a study of OX40 agonist ivuxolimab in advanced cancers. Produced via immunoSEQ multiplex PCR; TCRdb's table is partial and in-frame only. This sample has 50,000 to 65,000 clones; roughly four fifths occur once, and the top ten carry 1%. The sequencing used CD4+ or CD8+ T cells sorted from blood, collected in a trial of the OX40 agonist ivuxolimab. The source is an adult with an advanced solid tumor such as melanoma, head and neck, liver or kidney cancer.

The chain's CDR3 is CASSKGTVQNEQYF. CDR3 DNA: TGTGCCAGCAGCAAAGGGACAGTCCAGAACGAGCAGTACTTC. The genes are TRBV21-1 and TRBJ2-7; the D segment call TRBD1 is taken from the table without a DNA check. TRBV21-1 is termed a pseudogene. The CDR3 consists of 14 residues.

The chain has TRBV5-4 and TRBJ1-1; 9 nucleotides line up with TRBD1. CDR1 is SGHNT and CDR2 is YYREEE in the germline V gene (reference sequence). V shed 3 bases, J shed 1 base, and the junction held 4 bases outside the gene matches. This CDR3 has 15 residues. The CDR3, as DNA: TGTGCCAGCAGCTCGCCACAGGGGGCGAACACTGAAGCTTTCTTT. Protein sequence: CASSSPQGANTEAFF.

The chain joins TRBV4-1 to TRBJ1-5; D call uncertain. Germline V gene sequence: CDR1 MGHRA, CDR2 YSYEKL. CDR3 length equals 15 residues. Trimming removed 2 bases from V and 5 bases from J, with 13 bases in between. CDR3 in DNA: TGCGCCAGCAGCCAAACGGGGAGAAAAGATCAGCCCCAGCATTTT. This translates into CASSQTGRKDQPQHF.

The CDR3 DNA follows: TGTGCCAGCAGTTACTCGACGGGTGGGAAACCTGAAGCTTTCTTT. As protein: CASSYSTGGKPEAFF. The rearrangement uses TRBV6-5 and TRBJ1-1; D is ambiguous. In germline, CDR1 is MNHEY, CDR2 SVGAGI. The CDR3 extends over 15 amino acids. V lost 0 bases, J lost 6 bases, and 14 bases lay in between.

This clone has more than one count but fewer than ten. The V call is TRBV4-3, the J call TRBJ1-2; weak D call: TRBD1 (6 bases). Germline lookup yields CDR1 LGHNA and CDR2 YSLEER. Between the trimmed V and J ends, which lost 4 bases and 0 bases, there was a span of 15 bases. CDR3 size: 16 residues. The chain's CDR3 is CASSLGAGASNYGYTF. The DNA for the CDR3 is TGCGCCAGCAGCCTAGGGGCGGGGGCATCTAACTATGGCTACACCTTC.

V gene TRBV5-1 combines with J gene TRBJ1-3; the match to TRBD1 covers 7 bases. The CDR3 has 16 residues. Per germline, CDR1 SGHRS and CDR2 YFSETQ. V was clipped by 4 bases and J by 3 bases; unmatched bases: 10. The CDR3 DNA sequence: TGCGCCAGCAGCGTAACTCCAACAGGGGATGGAAACACCATATATTTT. Its translation: CASSVTPTGDGNTIYF.

V usage is TRBV6-6 and J usage is TRBJ1-5; D possibly corresponds to TRBD1 (6 bases). CDR3 size: 13 residues. V lost 7 bases to trimming and J lost 2 bases, with 9 bases between them. CDR1 is MNHNY and CDR2 is SVGAGI in the germline V gene (reference sequence). The DNA for the CDR3 is TGTGCCAGCAACCACAGGGGCAATCAGCCCCAGCATTTT. Translated: CASNHRGNQPQHF.

CDR3 nucleotides: TGTGCCAGCAGTTACGATTTTGGGACAGTTGAGGGCTACACCTTC. Its protein product is CASSYDFGTVEGYTF. The gene calls are TRBV27 and TRBJ1-2; TRBD1 matches 7 bases. This CDR3 comprises 15 residues. Germline V gene sequence: CDR1 MNHEY, CDR2 SMNVEV (reference sequence). V shed 4 bases, J shed 8 bases, and the junction held 13 bases outside the gene matches.

CDR3 residues: CASSQDLAGAQQETQYF. The CDR3 region has the DNA TGCGCCAGCAGCCAAGATCTAGCGGGGGCCCAGCAAGAGACCCAGTACTTC. The V call is TRBV4-1, the J call TRBJ2-5; TRBD2 aligns across 10 bases. The germline CDR1 and CDR2 sequences are MGHRA and YSYEKL. Trimming cost V 0 bases and J 2 bases; bases outside gene matches: 6. The CDR3 spans 17 residues.

The gene calls are TRBV7-9 and TRBJ1-3; 7 positions match TRBD1. From germline, CDR1 is SEHNR and CDR2 FQNEAQ (reference sequence). With V trimmed by 6 bases and J by 3 bases, 11 bases remained unmatched. CDR3 size: 16 residues. For the CDR3, the DNA is TGTGCCAGCAGGTCCTCCGGGACAGCCATTGGAAACACCATATATTTT. Its protein is CASRSSGTAIGNTIYF.

V and J are TRBV2 and TRBJ2-7; 8 bases fit TRBD1. Per germline, CDR1 SNHLY and CDR2 FYNNEI. Trimming at V came to 8 bases and at J to 5 bases, leaving 11 bases not matched to a gene. The CDR3 is 14 residues long. CDR3 coding DNA: TGTGCCAGCCTACCATGGGCAGGGGGCAACGAGCAGTACTTC. The encoded protein is CASLPWAGGNEQYF.

This rearrangement joins TRBV25-1 to TRBJ1-2; a weak D match, TRBD1 (5 bases). Looked up from germline, CDR1 is MGHDK and CDR2 is SYGVNS. The V and J ends lost 3 bases and 2 bases respectively, with 13 bases between them. The CDR3 is 15 residues long. The CDR3 DNA is TGTGCCAGCAGTGACGCGGCAGGGCCCAACTATGGCTACACCTTC. Its protein product is CASSDAAGPNYGYTF.

J is TRBJ2-7 and V is TRBV30, with unresolved D. This CDR3 has 12 amino acids. Trimming left V 2 bases short and J 6 bases short, with 11 bases between. CDR1 and CDR2 (germline): GTSNPN, SVGIG (reference sequence). The DNA for the CDR3 is TGTGCCTGGAGTACCCCCGCAGGCGAGCAGTACTTC. Protein product: CAWSTPAGEQYF.

The chain combines TRBV10-2 with TRBJ2-1; 11 bases are shared with TRBD2. Germline V gene sequence: CDR1 WSHSY, CDR2 SAAADI. The CDR3 runs 13 residues. V lost 7 bases and J lost 7; bases outside the gene matches: 3. This CDR3 is CASITSGGNEQFF. Written as DNA, the CDR3 is TGCGCCAGCATTACTAGCGGGGGTAATGAGCAGTTCTTC.

This clone was seen more than once but under ten times. The chain is built from TRBV4-2 and TRBJ2-7, with 8 bases aligning to TRBD2. Germline trimming cut 1 base from V and 4 bases from J; bases unmatched to any gene: 9. CDR1 and CDR2 (germline): LGHNA, YNFKEQ. CDR3 length equals 16 residues. The CDR3 DNA sequence: TGTGCCAGCAGCCAAGTTGGAGTCGCGGGGGGTTACGAGCAGTACTTC. Translating gives CASSQVGVAGGYEQYF.

The rearrangement uses TRBV13 and TRBJ1-1, with 7 positions matching TRBD1. The CDR3 has 16 residues. The junction had 9 bases not matched to a gene; V was cut back by 4 bases and J by 1 base. The germline gives CDR1 PRHDT, CDR2 FYEKMQ (reference sequence). CDR3 loop: CASSSPSQGENTEAFF. The CDR3 bases are TGTGCCAGCAGCTCCCCCTCCCAGGGGGAGAACACTGAAGCTTTCTTT.

J is TRBJ2-7 and V is TRBV7-6, with 10 positions matching TRBD2. The junction had 4 bases not matched to a gene; V was cut back by 5 bases and J by 6 bases. The CDR3 length is 13 residues. Germline lookup yields CDR1 SGHVS and CDR2 FNYEAQ. The CDR3 here is CASSELAGREQYF. The CDR3 nucleotides read TGTGCCAGCAGCGAACTAGCGGGGCGCGAGCAGTACTTC.

This clone came up a few times. This chain joins TRBV20-1 and TRBJ2-7; D is unresolved. CDR1 DFQATT and CDR2 SNEGSKA come from the germline V gene (reference sequence). Deletions cut 3 bases from V and 5 bases from J, with 8 bases between. This CDR3 has 11 residues. CDR3 bases: TGCAGTGCTAGCTACGGCGACGAGCAGTACTTC. It yields the protein CSASYGDEQYF.

The sample holds one count of this clone. The gene calls are TRBV25-1 and TRBJ1-2; possibly TRBD1 for D (6 bases). Per germline, CDR1 MGHDK and CDR2 SYGVNS. CDR3 length: 14 residues. V was trimmed by 1 base and J by 4 bases, leaving 10 bases between them. The CDR3: CASSELWGAYGYTF. The CDR3 DNA follows: TGTGCCAGCAGTGAATTGTGGGGGGCCTATGGCTACACCTTC.

This chain joins TRBV30 and TRBJ2-7; 8 bases agree with TRBD1. The CDR3 contains 15 residues. With 3 bases clipped from V and 0 bases from J, the junction kept 7 bases outside the gene matches. Germline CDR1 GTSNPN, CDR2 SVGIG (reference sequence). The CDR3 region is CAWSVRDRSSYEQYF. The CDR3 DNA is TGTGCCTGGAGCGTCCGGGACAGGAGCTCCTACGAGCAGTACTTC.

The rearrangement uses TRBV6-5 and TRBJ1-1; D uncertain. Trimming stripped 5 bases from V and 1 base from J, with 11 bases between. The V gene's germline CDR1 is MNHEY and CDR2 SVGAGI. CDR3 length: 14 residues. CDR3 in amino acids: CASSPTQSNTEAFF. CDR3 coding DNA: TGTGCCAGCAGTCCAACCCAGTCGAACACTGAAGCTTTCTTT.

The V gene is TRBV4-3, the J gene TRBJ2-7; D unresolved. Looked up from germline, CDR1 is LGHNA and CDR2 is YSLEER. Trimming stripped 0 bases from V and 6 bases from J, with 15 bases between. This CDR3 region has 15 residues. CDR3 bases: TGCGCCAGCAGCCAAGATCTACGGGTAGGTGGCGAGCAGTACTTC. This translates into CASSQDLRVGGEQYF.

The chain employs TRBV5-1 and TRBJ2-7, with D perhaps given as TRBD1 or TRBD2 (5 bases each). Trimming took off 4 bases at V and 2 bases at J, with 19 bases between the two ends. This CDR3 has 16 amino acids. Germline CDR1 SGHRS, CDR2 YFSETQ. CDR3 protein: CASSPGLGPLTYEQYF. CDR3 DNA: TGCGCCAGCAGCCCAGGCTTGGGACCTCTTACCTACGAGCAGTACTTC.

This chain uses TRBV4-1 with TRBJ2-5, with 8 nucleotides matching TRBD1. The CDR3 is 16 residues long. CDR1 and CDR2 (germline): MGHRA, YSYEKL. J lost 0 bases, V lost 2 bases, and 5 bases had no gene match. The CDR3 nucleotides read TGCGCCAGCAGCCAAACGAACAGGGGGAACCAAGAGACCCAGTACTTC. This sequence encodes CASSQTNRGNQETQYF.

In this sample, this clone turned up a few times. The chain is built from TRBV5-1 and TRBJ2-1, with D perhaps TRBD1 (6 bases). Trimming removed 5 bases from V and 9 bases from J, with 12 bases in between. The germline gives CDR1 SGHRS, CDR2 YFSETQ. The CDR3 loop spans 12 amino acids. Here the CDR3 DNA reads TGCGCCAGCAGACATGACAGGAGTGAGCAGTTCTTC. It encodes CASRHDRSEQFF.

The chain recombines TRBV7-9 with TRBJ2-4; D perhaps matches TRBD1 (6 bases). This CDR3 contains 18 residues. Trimming stripped 3 bases from V and 9 bases from J, with 27 bases between. CDR1 is SEHNR, CDR2 FQNEAQ, per germline (reference sequence). The CDR3 region is CASSFFNLKDTDRSIQYF. The CDR3 DNA reads TGTGCCAGCAGCTTCTTTAACCTAAAAGACACGGACAGAAGCATTCAGTACTTC.

The chain joins TRBV15 to TRBJ2-7, with a possible D match to TRBD1 (6 bases). The V end lost 2 bases, the J end lost 0 bases, and 11 bases lay between the germline ends. CDR3 size: 15 residues. The germline V gene has CDR1 LNHNV and CDR2 YYDKDF (reference sequence). The CDR3 protein is CATSRNRATSYEQYF. The CDR3 region has the DNA TGTGCCACCAGCAGAAACAGGGCAACCTCCTACGAGCAGTACTTC.

V is TRBV27 and J is TRBJ1-2; TRBD1 aligns across 11 bases. The CDR3 is 15 residues long. Germline CDR1 MNHEY, CDR2 SMNVEV (reference sequence). V shed 3 bases and J 6 bases; nucleotides not matched to a gene: 6. DNA of the CDR3: TGTGCCAGCAGTTTTTGGGACAGGGGGTATGATGGCTACACCTTC. As protein: CASSFWDRGYDGYTF.

V gene TRBV10-3 combines with J gene TRBJ1-2, with no clear D. The germline V gene has CDR1 ENHRY and CDR2 SYGVKD. The CDR3 is 12 amino acids. V lost 5 bases to trimming and J lost 7 bases, with 11 bases between them. The CDR3 region has the DNA TGTGCCATCAGTACCGTGGATAGTGGCTACACCTTC. Translating gives CAISTVDSGYTF.